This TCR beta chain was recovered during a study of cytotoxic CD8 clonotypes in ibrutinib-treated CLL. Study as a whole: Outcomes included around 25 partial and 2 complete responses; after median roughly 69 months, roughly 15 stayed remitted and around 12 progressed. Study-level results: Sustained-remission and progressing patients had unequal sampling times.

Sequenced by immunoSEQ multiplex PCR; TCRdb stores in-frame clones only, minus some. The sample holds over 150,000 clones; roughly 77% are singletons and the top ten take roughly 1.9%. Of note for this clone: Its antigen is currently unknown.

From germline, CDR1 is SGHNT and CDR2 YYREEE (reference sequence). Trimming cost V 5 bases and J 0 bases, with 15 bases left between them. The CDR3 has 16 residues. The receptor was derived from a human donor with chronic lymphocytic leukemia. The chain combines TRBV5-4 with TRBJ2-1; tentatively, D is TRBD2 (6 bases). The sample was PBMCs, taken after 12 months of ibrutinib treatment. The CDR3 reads CASSPLAPSSYNEQFF. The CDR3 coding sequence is TGTGCCAGCAGTCCTCTAGCGCCGAGCTCCTACAATGAGCAGTTCTTC.